The sequence of this T cell receptor (beta chain) was determined in a study of T cells in Graves' hyperthyroidism and ophthalmopathy. The study's findings and limits: Through a model of 13 V-J features, ophthalmopathy was separated from stable hyperthyroidism.

It was RNA transcripts that yielded the amplified TCR beta CDR3 regions. An initial round of RT-PCR targeting the TCR CDR3 relied on the HTBI primer set. TCRdb fed the multiplex PCR reads into MiXCR, producing one record per CDR3 protein. The profile shows tens of thousands of distinct CDR3 sequences, 54% of them singletons. The CDR3 covers 14 residues. The junction had 5 bases not matched to a gene; V was cut back by 10 bases and J by 4 bases. The germline gives CDR1 SGHAT, CDR2 FQNNGV. Newly diagnosed patients aged 18 to 65 had hyperthyroidism of under 2 months' duration. There are many counts of this clonotype. Its antigen is unidentified.

The chain has TRBV11-2 and TRBJ2-5; 14 positions agree with TRBD2. The receptor comes from a man aged 18 to 30 with Graves' hyperthyroidism. The sequenced sample consisted of peripheral blood or thyroid tissue (not recorded which). CDR3 DNA sequence: TGTGCCACCTCCGGGACTAGCGGGAGAGAGACCCAGTACTTC. Encoded protein: CATSGTSGRETQYF.